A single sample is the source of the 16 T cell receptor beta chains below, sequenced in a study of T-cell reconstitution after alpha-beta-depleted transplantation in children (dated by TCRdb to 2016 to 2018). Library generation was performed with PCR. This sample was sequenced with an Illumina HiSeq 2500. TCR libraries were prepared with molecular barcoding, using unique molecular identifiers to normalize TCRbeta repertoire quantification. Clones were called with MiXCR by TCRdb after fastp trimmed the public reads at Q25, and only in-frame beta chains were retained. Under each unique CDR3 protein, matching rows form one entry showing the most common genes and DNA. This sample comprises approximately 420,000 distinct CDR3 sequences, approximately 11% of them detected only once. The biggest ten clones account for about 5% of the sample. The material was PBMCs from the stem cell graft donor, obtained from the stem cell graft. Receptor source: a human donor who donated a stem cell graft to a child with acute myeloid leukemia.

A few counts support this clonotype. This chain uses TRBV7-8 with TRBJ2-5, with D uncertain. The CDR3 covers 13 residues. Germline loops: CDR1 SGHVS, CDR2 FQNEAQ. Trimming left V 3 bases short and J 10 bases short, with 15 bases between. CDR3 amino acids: CASSFPGGRDQYF. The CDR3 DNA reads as TGTGCCAGCAGCTTCCCAGGCGGAAGGGACCAGTACTTC.

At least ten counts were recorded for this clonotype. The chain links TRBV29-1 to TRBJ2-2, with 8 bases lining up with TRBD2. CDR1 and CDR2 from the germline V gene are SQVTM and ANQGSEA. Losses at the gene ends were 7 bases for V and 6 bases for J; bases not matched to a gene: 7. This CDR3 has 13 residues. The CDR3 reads CSGTGLVAGELFF. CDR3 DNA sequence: TGCAGCGGGACGGGACTAGTGGCCGGGGAGCTGTTTTTT.

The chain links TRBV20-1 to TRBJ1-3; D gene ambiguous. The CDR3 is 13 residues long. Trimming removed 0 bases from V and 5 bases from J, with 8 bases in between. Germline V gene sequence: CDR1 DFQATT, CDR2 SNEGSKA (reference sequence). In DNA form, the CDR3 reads TGCAGTGCTAGAGATGTAGTCCGAAACACCATATATTTT. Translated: CSARDVVRNTIYF.

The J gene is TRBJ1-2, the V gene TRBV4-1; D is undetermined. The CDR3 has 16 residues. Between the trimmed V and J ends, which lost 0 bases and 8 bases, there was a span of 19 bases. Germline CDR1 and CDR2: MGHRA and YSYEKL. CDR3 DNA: TGCGCCAGCAGCCAAGAGTTAGGGAGAAGCCCCAAGGGCTACACCTTC. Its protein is CASSQELGRSPKGYTF.

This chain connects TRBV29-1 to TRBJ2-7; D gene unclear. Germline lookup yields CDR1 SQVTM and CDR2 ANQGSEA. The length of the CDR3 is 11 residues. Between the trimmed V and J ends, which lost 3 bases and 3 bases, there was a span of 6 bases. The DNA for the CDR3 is TGCAGCGTTGACGTTGGCTACGAGCAGTACTTC. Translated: CSVDVGYEQYF.

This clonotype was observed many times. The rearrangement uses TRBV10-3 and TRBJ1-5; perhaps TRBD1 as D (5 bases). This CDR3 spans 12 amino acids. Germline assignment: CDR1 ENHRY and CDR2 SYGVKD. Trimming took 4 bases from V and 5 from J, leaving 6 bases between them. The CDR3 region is CAISGGDQPQHF. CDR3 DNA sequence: TGTGCCATCAGTGGAGGGGATCAGCCCCAGCATTTT.

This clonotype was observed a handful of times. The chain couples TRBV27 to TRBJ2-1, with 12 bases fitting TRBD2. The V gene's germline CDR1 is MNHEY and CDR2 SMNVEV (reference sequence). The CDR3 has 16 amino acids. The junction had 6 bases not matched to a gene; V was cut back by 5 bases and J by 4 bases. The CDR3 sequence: CASSGPGLAGYNEQFF. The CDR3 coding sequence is TGTGCCAGCAGTGGACCGGGACTAGCGGGTTACAATGAGCAGTTCTTC.

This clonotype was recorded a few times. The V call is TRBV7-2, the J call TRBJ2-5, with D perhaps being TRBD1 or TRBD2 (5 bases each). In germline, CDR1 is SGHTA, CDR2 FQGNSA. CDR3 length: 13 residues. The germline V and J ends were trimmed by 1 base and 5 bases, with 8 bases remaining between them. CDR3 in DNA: TGTGCCAGCAGCTTAGTATGGGGGGAGACCCAGTACTTC. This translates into CASSLVWGETQYF.

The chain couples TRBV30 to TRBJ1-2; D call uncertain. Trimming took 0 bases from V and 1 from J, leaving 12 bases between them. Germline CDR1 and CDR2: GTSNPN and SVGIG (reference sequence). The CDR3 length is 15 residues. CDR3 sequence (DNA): TGTGCCTGGAGTGTATCGCTCGGGATTAACTATGGCTACACCTTC. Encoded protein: CAWSVSLGINYGYTF.

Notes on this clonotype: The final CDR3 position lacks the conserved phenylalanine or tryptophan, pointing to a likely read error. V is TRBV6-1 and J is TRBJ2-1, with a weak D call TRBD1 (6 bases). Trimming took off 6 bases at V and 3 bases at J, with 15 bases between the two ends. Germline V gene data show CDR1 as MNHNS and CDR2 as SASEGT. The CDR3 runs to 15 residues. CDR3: CASSSGRGGYNEQFL. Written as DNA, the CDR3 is TGTGCCAGCAGCTCGGGGCGAGGGGGCTACAATGAGCAGTTCTTG.

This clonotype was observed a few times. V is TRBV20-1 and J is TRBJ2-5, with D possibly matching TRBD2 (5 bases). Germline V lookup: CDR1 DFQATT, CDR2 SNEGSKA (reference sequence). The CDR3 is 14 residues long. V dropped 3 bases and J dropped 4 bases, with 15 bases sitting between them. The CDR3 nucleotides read TGCAGTGCTAGCCGCTCGGGAAGTCCAGAGACCCAGTACTTC. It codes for CSASRSGSPETQYF.

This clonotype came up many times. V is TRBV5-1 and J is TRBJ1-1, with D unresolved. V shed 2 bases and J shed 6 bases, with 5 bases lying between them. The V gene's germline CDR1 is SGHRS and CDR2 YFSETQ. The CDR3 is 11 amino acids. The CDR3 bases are TGCGCCAGCAGCTTCGGGCCTGAAGCTTTCTTT. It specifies CASSFGPEAFF. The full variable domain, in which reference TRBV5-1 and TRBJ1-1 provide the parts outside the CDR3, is KAGVTQTPRYLIKTRGQQVTLSCSPISGHRSVSWYQQTPGQGLQFLFEYFSETQRNKGNFPGRFSGRQFSNSRSEMNVSTLELGDSALYLCASSFGPEAFFGQGTRLTVV.

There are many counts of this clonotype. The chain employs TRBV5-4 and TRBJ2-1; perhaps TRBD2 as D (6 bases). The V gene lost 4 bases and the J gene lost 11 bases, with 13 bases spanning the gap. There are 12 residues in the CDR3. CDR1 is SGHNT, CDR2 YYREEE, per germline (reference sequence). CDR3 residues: CASSAAEGKQFF. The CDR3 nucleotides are TGTGCCAGCAGCGCCGCGGAGGGCAAGCAGTTCTTC.

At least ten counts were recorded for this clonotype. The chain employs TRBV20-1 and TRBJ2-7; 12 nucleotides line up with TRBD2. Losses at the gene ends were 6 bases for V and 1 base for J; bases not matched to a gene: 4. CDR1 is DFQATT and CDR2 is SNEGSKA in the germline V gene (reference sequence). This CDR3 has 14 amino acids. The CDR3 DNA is TGCAGTGCCAAAGGACTAGCGGGATCCTACGAGCAGTACTTC. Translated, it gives CSAKGLAGSYEQYF.

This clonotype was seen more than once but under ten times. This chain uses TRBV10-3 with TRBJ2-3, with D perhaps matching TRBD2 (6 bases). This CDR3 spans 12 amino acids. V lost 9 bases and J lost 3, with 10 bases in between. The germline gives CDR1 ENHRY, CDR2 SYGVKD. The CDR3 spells CAIGRTTDTQYF. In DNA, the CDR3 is TGTGCCATTGGGAGGACGACAGATACGCAGTATTTT.

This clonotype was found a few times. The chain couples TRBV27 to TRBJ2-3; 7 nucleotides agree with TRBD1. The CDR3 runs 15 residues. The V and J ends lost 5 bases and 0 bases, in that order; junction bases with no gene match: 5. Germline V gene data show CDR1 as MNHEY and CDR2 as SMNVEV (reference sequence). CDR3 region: CASSVTTGSTDTQYF. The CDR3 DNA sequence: TGTGCCAGCAGTGTAACGACAGGGAGCACAGATACGCAGTATTTT.